The clone carrying this T cell receptor beta chain was observed a few times. The data are from a study of T cell repertoires in cytomegalovirus infection. Trimming removed 7 bases from V and 5 bases from J; junction bases left unmatched: 9. Germline V CDR1 and CDR2: SNHLY, FYNNEI. The CDR3 loop spans 15 amino acids. TCRdb fed the reads into MiXCR, producing one record per CDR3 protein. The sample consists of under 800,000 distinct CDR3 sequences, 20% to 25% of them appearing once. The receptor was isolated from a human donor in good health (CMV status not recorded). Some clones in this sample may be carry-over from other donors' samples. The genes are TRBV2 and TRBJ2-2; 8 positions agree with TRBD1. What was sequenced was CD8+ T cells from PBMCs. CDR3 region: CASISRTGGTGELFF. The CDR3 coding sequence is TGTGCCAGCATCTCGCGAACAGGGGGAACCGGGGAGCTGTTTTTT.